These 15 T cell receptor beta chains came from one sample sequenced in a study of T cell repertoires in cytomegalovirus infection. MiXCR, run by TCRdb on the reads, gives a single entry per CDR3 protein. Found here are hundreds of thousands of distinct CDR3 sequences, roughly a quarter of them singletons; the top ten hold approximately 8%. The sample taken for sequencing was CD8+ T cells from PBMCs. The receptors here all came from a human donor in good health (CMV status not recorded). Some clones in this sample may be carry-over from other donors' samples.

This clonotype was seen a few times. The J gene is TRBJ1-1, the V gene TRBV4-1; 9 bases match TRBD1. Trimming at V came to 3 bases and at J to 4 bases, leaving 6 bases not matched to a gene. The CDR3 loop spans 15 amino acids. Germline CDR1 MGHRA, CDR2 YSYEKL. The CDR3 DNA follows: TGCGCCAGCAGCCATGGACAGGGGATACCCACTGAAGCTTTCTTT. It translates to CASSHGQGIPTEAFF.

This clonotype was counted ten times or more. The CDR3 nucleotides are TGTGCCAGCAGCTTAGCCAGGGCGGGGGGCTCCTACAATGAGCAGTTCTTC. Translated, it gives CASSLARAGGSYNEQFF. The rearrangement uses TRBV7-8 and TRBJ2-1; 8 bases align to TRBD2. Germline CDR1 SGHVS, CDR2 FQNEAQ. Germline trimming cut 0 bases from V and 0 bases from J; bases unmatched to any gene: 4. The CDR3 extends over 17 amino acids.

In regard to this clonotype: A single base separates this from a much larger clone, so it may be a read error. The V call is TRBV2, the J call TRBJ2-7; 9 bases line up with TRBD1. This CDR3 has 17 amino acids. Germline CDR1 and CDR2: SNHLY and FYNNEI. The CDR3 sequence is CVSTGGAWLEDHYEQYF. In DNA form, the CDR3 reads TGTGTCAGCACAGGGGGCGCATGGCTCGAGGACCACTACGAGCAGTACTTC.

In its sample, this clonotype was seen once. The junction and the germline gene differ at one end; a read error may be behind it. CDR3 protein: CVSSPLEGELTFYSNQPQHF. The DNA for the CDR3 is TGTGTCAGCAGCCCCTTGGAGGGTGAACTAACTTTCTATAGCAATCAGCCCCAGCATTTT. The V and J genes are TRBV28 and TRBJ1-5; no firm D call. This CDR3 has 20 residues. Germline CDR1 is MDHEN and CDR2 is SYDVKM. The complete variable domain, with remaining parts taken from reference TRBV28 and TRBJ1-5, reads DVKVTQSSRYLVKRTGEKVFLECVQDMDHENMFWYRQDPGLGLRLIYFSYDVKMKEKGDIPEGYSVSREKKERFSLILESASTNQTSMYLCVSSPLEGELTFYSNQPQHFGDGTRLSIL.

This clonotype appeared a few times. This sequence joins TRBV12-3 or TRBV12-4 and TRBJ1-4; D is perhaps TRBD1 (5 bases). Trimming took off 5 bases at V and 14 bases at J, with 24 bases between the two ends. The CDR3 is 15 residues long. CDR3 in DNA: TGTGCCAGCAGTCCCCCTCGACAGAATAGGGTTGGGCTGTTTTTT. Encoded protein: CASSPPRQNRVGLFF.

Comments on this clonotype: One end of the junction varies from germline; a read error may be responsible. The chain links TRBV20-1 to TRBJ1-2, with TRBD1 as a possible D gene (6 bases). CDR3 length: 10 residues. The germline gives CDR1 DFQATT, CDR2 SNEGSKA (reference sequence). CDR3 nucleotide sequence: TGCAGTGCTAGAGAGGGGGGCGTACTCTTC. This translates into CSAREGGVLF.

The sample holds a few counts of this clonotype. The rearrangement joins TRBV7-9 to TRBJ2-6; perhaps TRBD1 as D (5 bases). CDR1 and CDR2 from the germline V gene are SEHNR and FQNEAQ (reference sequence). Deletions cut 1 base from V and 3 bases from J, with 16 bases between. The CDR3 runs to 18 residues. This chain's CDR3 is CASSLVAVRQSGANVLTF. The CDR3 DNA follows: TGTGCCAGCAGCTTAGTAGCCGTTCGACAGAGTGGGGCCAACGTCCTGACTTTC.

This chain uses TRBV29-1 with TRBJ2-1; 8 nucleotides match TRBD2. There are 13 residues in the CDR3. V was clipped by 5 bases and J by 6 bases; unmatched bases: 6. From germline, CDR1 is SQVTM and CDR2 ANQGSEA. The CDR3 DNA reads as TGCAGCGTTCAAATTCGGGGGGGCAATGAGCAGTTCTTC. It yields the protein CSVQIRGGNEQFF.

The V call is TRBV7-6, the J call TRBJ2-7; unclear D gene. The V end was cut by 6 bases, the J end by 7 bases, with 13 bases between. The CDR3 is made up of 12 amino acids. Germline CDR1 reads SGHVS; CDR2 reads FNYEAQ. CDR3 in amino acids: CASSAAFREQYV. Here the CDR3 DNA reads TGTGCCAGCAGTGCAGCCTTCAGGGAGCAGTACGTC.

This clonotype was picked up many times. V usage is TRBV7-8 and J usage is TRBJ2-3; either TRBD1 or TRBD2 may supply D (6 bases each). The V end lost 6 bases, the J end lost 4 bases, and 17 bases lay between the germline ends. Germline V gene data show CDR1 as SGHVS and CDR2 as FQNEAQ. This CDR3 region has 15 residues. This CDR3 is CASRGGRHPPDTQYF. The CDR3 DNA reads as TGTGCCAGCAGAGGGGGGCGACACCCCCCAGATACGCAGTATTTT.

The chain recombines TRBV29-1 with TRBJ1-1, with no clear D. Per germline, CDR1 SQVTM and CDR2 ANQGSEA. Between the trimmed V and J ends, which lost 5 bases and 7 bases, there was a span of 14 bases. The CDR3 contains 12 residues. CDR3 coding DNA: TGCAGCGTTACTGACCGTCGCGATGAAGCTTTCTTT. It yields the protein CSVTDRRDEAFF. Looking up the rest from reference TRBV29-1 and TRBJ1-1 gives the full variable domain: SAVISQKPSRDICQRGTSLTIQCQVDSQVTMMFWYRQQPGQSLTLIATANQGSEATYESGFVIDKFPISRPNLTFSTLTVSNMSPEDSSIYLCSVTDRRDEAFFGQGTRLTVV.

For this clonotype: A much larger clone is a single base away; this may be a read error. This CDR3 reads CVSSLAPGLSYEQYF. CDR3 nucleotide sequence: TGTGTCAGCAGTTTGGCGCCAGGGCTCTCCTACGAGCAGTACTTC. V is TRBV6-5 and J is TRBJ2-7; possibly TRBD1 for D (5 bases). CDR1 MNHEY and CDR2 SVGAGI come from the germline V gene. The CDR3 covers 15 residues.

This clonotype was seen more than once but under ten times. The V gene is TRBV6-5, the J gene TRBJ1-1; tentative D call: TRBD1 (5 bases). Trimming shortened V by 0 bases and J by 11 bases, and 13 bases separated the two germline ends. The germline V gene has CDR1 MNHEY and CDR2 SVGAGI. The CDR3 is 13 residues long. The CDR3 region is CASSYSGGVWAFF. CDR3 nucleotides: TGTGCCAGCAGTTACTCGGGGGGAGTTTGGGCTTTCTTT.

This clonotype was detected a few times. The CDR3, as DNA: TGTGCCAGCAGTTACTCCGGGTATAGCAATCAGCCCCAGCATTTT. This encodes CASSYSGYSNQPQHF. V is TRBV6-6 and J is TRBJ1-5; D is undetermined. The CDR3 has 15 amino acids. Trimming took 0 bases from V and 0 from J, leaving 6 bases between them. CDR1 is MNHNY, CDR2 SVGAGI, per germline (reference sequence).

In its sample, this clonotype was seen a few times. The chain joins TRBV2 to TRBJ1-4, with D possibly matching TRBD1 (6 bases). The ends were cut back, 9 bases at V and 0 bases at J, with 8 bases in the middle. This CDR3 is 13 amino acids long. Germline CDR1 reads SNHLY; CDR2 reads FYNNEI. The CDR3 DNA is TGTGCCAGGGGACACGCAACTAATGAAAAACTGTTTTTT. Translating gives CARGHATNEKLFF.